This TCR beta chain appears in the sequencing data of a study of cytomegalovirus exposure and HLA in healthy donors. Study-wide findings and caveats: Reported results showed that the classifier diagnosed cytomegalovirus status with high specificity and sensitivity. Three chains tied to CMV proved CMV antigen-specific in vitro. 150 to 200 TCR beta chains were listed as cytomegalovirus-associated. Later, an analysis found that TCR clusters from the first cohort tended to co-occur in the roughly 130 validation repertoires.

V lost 0 bases and J lost 5, with 11 bases in between. Germline-derived CDR1 and CDR2 are MNHNS and SASEGT. This CDR3 is 14 amino acids long. Here immunoSEQ multiplex PCR was the method, and the copy in TCRdb shows in-frame clones only, minus some. The data show over 100,000 clones, 88% seen once. Remarks on this clone: What it binds is not known.

Sequencing input: PBMCs. The rearrangement joins TRBV6-1 to TRBJ2-7, with D hard to call. The TCR sequence derives from a woman in her late teens or twenties in good health and CMV-seronegative. The CDR3 is CASSEAFRGNEQYF. CDR3 DNA: TGTGCCAGCAGTGAAGCCTTTAGAGGAAACGAGCAGTACTTC.